These 27 T cell receptor beta chains share one sample of origin, sequenced in a study of blood T cell repertoires in COVID-19. Here immunoSEQ multiplex PCR was the method, and the copy in TCRdb shows in-frame clones only, minus some. The sample lists about 250,000 clones; roughly 86% were seen once. The source material was peripheral blood. The receptors shown here come from a woman in her sixties who had recovered from COVID-19.

This clone was counted many times. In DNA, the CDR3 is TGCAGCGTTGAACCTTTTGACAGGGGGCTCACCGGGGAGCTGTTTTTT. Protein: CSVEPFDRGLTGELFF. V usage is TRBV29-1 and J usage is TRBJ2-2, with TRBD1 identical over 10 bases. Unmatched junction bases numbered 7, after V lost 2 bases and J lost 4 bases. The CDR3 extends over 16 amino acids. Germline V gives CDR1 SQVTM, CDR2 ANQGSEA.

The gene calls are TRBV5-1 and TRBJ2-5; D possibly corresponds to TRBD1 (5 bases). Germline CDR1 and CDR2: SGHRS and YFSETQ. V was clipped by 2 bases and J by 0 bases, with 11 bases between them. The CDR3 contains 15 residues. CDR3 protein: CASSFLTGDQETQYF. Written as DNA, the CDR3 is TGCGCCAGCAGCTTTCTCACAGGAGACCAAGAGACCCAGTACTTC.

The rearrangement uses TRBV28 and TRBJ1-4, with D tentatively TRBD1 (6 bases). Germline-derived CDR1 and CDR2 are MDHEN and SYDVKM. The ends were cut back, 7 bases at V and 0 bases at J, with 15 bases in the middle. This CDR3 is 16 amino acids long. CDR3 sequence: CASTNRGGATNEKLFF. The CDR3 DNA reads as TGTGCCAGCACCAATCGAGGGGGGGCAACTAATGAAAAACTGTTTTTT.

V is TRBV24-1 and J is TRBJ1-2, with D perhaps matching TRBD1 (5 bases). Germline CDR1 KGHDR, CDR2 SFDVKD. This CDR3 contains 14 residues. The V end was cut by 5 bases, the J end by 6 bases, with 15 bases between. The CDR3 coding sequence is TGTGCCACCAGTGGGGGCCGGGACTTACATGGCTACACCTTC. It specifies CATSGGRDLHGYTF.

This chain connects TRBV5-1 to TRBJ2-2, with D perhaps matching TRBD1 (6 bases). Trimming pared 4 bases from V and 5 bases from J, leaving 9 bases between. From germline, CDR1 is SGHRS and CDR2 YFSETQ. The CDR3 totals 13 residues. The CDR3 reads CASSTTGTGELFF. Written as DNA, the CDR3 is TGCGCCAGCAGCACAACAGGGACCGGGGAGCTGTTTTTT. Combining the CDR3 with reference TRBV5-1 and TRBJ2-2 gives the whole variable domain KAGVTQTPRYLIKTRGQQVTLSCSPISGHRSVSWYQQTPGQGLQFLFEYFSETQRNKGNFPGRFSGRQFSNSRSEMNVSTLELGDSALYLCASSTTGTGELFFGEGSRLTVL.

The chain's CDR3 is CASSGPPSGVRNEQYF. The CDR3, as DNA: TGTGCCAGCAGCGGCCCCCCTAGCGGGGTTAGGAACGAGCAGTACTTC. The rearrangement links TRBV9 to TRBJ2-7; 9 bases are shared with TRBD2. The ends lost 3 bases at V and 5 bases at J; junction bases unmatched: 12. Per germline, CDR1 SGDLS and CDR2 YYNGEE. The CDR3 totals 16 residues.

V is TRBV19 and J is TRBJ2-3; a weak D match, TRBD1 (6 bases). The CDR3 consists of 19 residues. Germline V CDR1 and CDR2: LNHDA, SQIVND (reference sequence). V was clipped by 4 bases and J by 2 bases, with 25 bases between them. The CDR3 is CASSTSQGGWLKSTDTQYF. CDR3 nucleotides: TGTGCCAGTAGTACTTCACAGGGCGGGTGGCTCAAATCCACAGATACGCAGTATTTT.

The rearrangement uses TRBV4-1 and TRBJ2-1; 10 bases are a match to TRBD2. The CDR3 runs to 16 residues. V gave up 0 bases and J gave up 7 bases; unmatched junction bases: 6. Germline V gives CDR1 MGHRA, CDR2 YSYEKL. CDR3 amino acids: CASSQEKRGGYNEQFF. In nucleotides, the CDR3 is TGCGCCAGCAGCCAAGAGAAGCGGGGGGGCTATAATGAGCAGTTCTTC.

This chain links TRBV4-2 with TRBJ2-1; TRBD2 is a possible D gene (5 bases). Germline V CDR1 and CDR2: LGHNA, YNFKEQ. V dropped 1 base and J dropped 3 bases, with 10 bases sitting between them. The CDR3 has 15 residues. This chain's CDR3 is CASSQVPGIYNEQFF. In nucleotides, the CDR3 is TGTGCCAGCAGCCAAGTTCCGGGGATCTACAATGAGCAGTTCTTC.

A note on this clone: This sample includes further DNA sequences coding for the same CDR3. The V call is TRBV3-1 (or the pseudogene TRBV3-2), the J call TRBJ2-7; D is ambiguous. CDR1 and CDR2 from the germline V gene are LGHDT and YNNKEL (reference sequence). V was clipped by 1 base and J by 3 bases, with 10 bases between them. This CDR3 contains 14 residues. The CDR3 region has the DNA TGTGCCAGCAGCCAAGGAGCGCTTAGCTACGAGCAGTACTTC. Translation gives CASSQGALSYEQYF.

This clone is a singleton in its sample. V is TRBV6-2 or TRBV6-3 and J is TRBJ1-2; D possibly corresponds to TRBD1 (6 bases). The CDR3 is 14 residues long. Germline values: CDR1 MNHEY, CDR2 SVGEGT. V dropped 5 bases and J dropped 0 bases, with 10 bases sitting between them. CDR3: CASSVDSPNYGYTF. The CDR3 DNA follows: TGTGCCAGCAGTGTGGACAGCCCTAACTATGGCTACACCTTC.

The gene calls are TRBV4-2 and TRBJ2-5, with TRBD2 identical over 11 bases. J was trimmed by 0 bases and V by 4 bases; bases with no gene match: 4. CDR1 is LGHNA and CDR2 is YNFKEQ in the germline V gene. CDR3 length: 16 residues. CDR3 coding DNA: TGTGCCAGCAGCCGAAAACTAGCGGGGGACCAAGAGACCCAGTACTTC. It yields the protein CASSRKLAGDQETQYF.

The J gene is TRBJ2-1, the V gene TRBV10-2, with D maybe TRBD2 (5 bases). Germline CDR1 WSHSY, CDR2 SAAADI. The CDR3 contains 14 residues. Trimming removed 4 bases at V and 9 bases at J, with 16 bases between. The CDR3 bases are TGCGCCAGCAGTGCGAGGGATCCCTTTGGTGAGCAGTTCTTC. This encodes CASSARDPFGEQFF.

The CDR3 sequence: CSYSGWANYGYTF. In DNA, the CDR3 is TGCAGCTATTCAGGGTGGGCTAACTATGGCTACACCTTC. This chain uses TRBV29-1 with TRBJ1-2; possible D gene TRBD1, 5 bases. Deletions cut 8 bases from V and 0 bases from J, with 13 bases between. The germline CDR1 and CDR2 sequences are SQVTM and ANQGSEA. This CDR3 contains 13 residues.

This chain joins TRBV3-1 (or the pseudogene TRBV3-2) and TRBJ2-1; 8 bases map to TRBD2. The germline V gene encodes CDR1 LGHDT and CDR2 YNNKEL (reference sequence). The CDR3 loop spans 16 amino acids. V shed 8 bases and J 6 bases; nucleotides not matched to a gene: 15. The CDR3 bases are TGTGCCAGCCGCTGGGCGGGGGGCTCTTTGGGCAATGAGCAGTTCTTC. Its protein is CASRWAGGSLGNEQFF.

This rearrangement joins TRBV3-1 (or the pseudogene TRBV3-2) to TRBJ2-7; D is perhaps TRBD2 (5 bases). CDR3 length equals 14 residues. Germline loops: CDR1 LGHDT, CDR2 YNNKEL (reference sequence). V was cut by 0 bases and J by 2 bases, with 8 bases left in between. CDR3 sequence reads: CASSQDQEAYEQYF. The CDR3, as DNA: TGTGCCAGCAGCCAAGATCAGGAGGCCTACGAGCAGTACTTC.

The genes are TRBV9 and TRBJ1-1; unclear D gene. In germline, CDR1 is SGDLS, CDR2 YYNGEE. The ends were cut back, 1 base at V and 7 bases at J, with 14 bases in the middle. This CDR3 is built from 14 residues. The CDR3 DNA follows: TGTGCCAGCAGCGTATCCGTCGTTCCTCTTGAAGCTTTCTTT. Encoded protein: CASSVSVVPLEAFF.

The chain carries TRBV7-9 and TRBJ1-5; D not certain. V was pared by 6 bases and J by 7 bases, with 13 bases between. There are 13 residues in the CDR3. Germline CDR1 and CDR2: SEHNR and FQNEAQ (reference sequence). The CDR3 DNA sequence: TGTGCCAGCAGTGGTTCGGCCGGGCAGCCCCAGCATTTT. Residues: CASSGSAGQPQHF.

The V gene is TRBV28, the J gene TRBJ2-6; 9 bases are a match to TRBD1. The CDR3 spans 17 residues. Germline V lookup: CDR1 MDHEN, CDR2 SYDVKM. Trimming took 4 bases from V and 0 from J; bases not matched to a gene: 4. In DNA, the CDR3 is TGTGCCAGCAGTTCCGGGACAGGGTACTCTGGGGCCAACGTCCTGACTTTC. Translation: CASSSGTGYSGANVLTF.

The CDR3 reads CASKSDRVANTEAFF. In nucleotides, the CDR3 is TGTGCCAGCAAGTCGGACAGGGTAGCGAACACTGAAGCTTTCTTT. The chain has TRBV6-5 and TRBJ1-1; TRBD1 matches 8 bases. Germline CDR1 is MNHEY and CDR2 is SVGAGI. This CDR3 has 15 amino acids. The trim removed 7 bases at V and 1 base at J, leaving 8 bases unmatched.

The V gene is TRBV5-1, the J gene TRBJ2-5, with TRBD2 identical over 8 bases. CDR1 and CDR2 (germline): SGHRS, YFSETQ. This CDR3 spans 14 amino acids. The J segment lost 6 bases and the V segment lost 5 bases, leaving 9 bases of the junction unmatched. The CDR3 nucleotides read TGCGCCAGCAGACTGAGCGGGGGCTCGAAGACCCAGTACTTC. The encoded protein is CASRLSGGSKTQYF.

The chain has TRBV5-3 and TRBJ2-7; D is unresolved. TRBV5-3 is designated an ORF whose function remains uncertain. This CDR3 contains 12 residues. V lost 4 bases and J 5 bases, leaving 10 bases between the germline ends. The CDR3 DNA follows: TGTGCCAGAAGCCCGCTCTGGCACGAGCAGTACTTC. Encoded protein: CARSPLWHEQYF.

This chain links TRBV9 with TRBJ2-7; D not resolved. Per germline, CDR1 SGDLS and CDR2 YYNGEE. The V end was cut by 0 bases, the J end by 5 bases, with 15 bases between. The CDR3 consists of 15 residues. The CDR3: CASSVATVGINEQYF. CDR3 DNA sequence: TGTGCCAGCAGCGTAGCCACGGTGGGCATAAACGAGCAGTACTTC.

The chain carries TRBV4-3 and TRBJ2-1; the D gene is possibly TRBD1 (6 bases). Germline values: CDR1 LGHNA, CDR2 YSLEER. V lost 0 bases, J lost 0 bases, and 9 bases lay in between. The CDR3 is made up of 16 amino acids. CDR3 sequence: CASSQEGGRSYNEQFF. In DNA form, the CDR3 reads TGCGCCAGCAGCCAAGAAGGGGGTCGCTCCTACAATGAGCAGTTCTTC.

This chain uses TRBV7-2 with TRBJ1-3; no clear D. This CDR3 has 14 amino acids. Looked up from germline, CDR1 is SGHTA and CDR2 is FQGNSA. V shed 0 bases and J shed 4 bases, with 7 bases lying between them. The CDR3 DNA reads as TGTGCCAGCAGCTTAGCCCTTGTCGGAAACACCATATATTTT. Protein sequence: CASSLALVGNTIYF. Looking up the rest from reference TRBV7-2 and TRBJ1-3 gives the full variable domain: GAGVSQSPSNKVTEKGKDVELRCDPISGHTALYWYRQSLGQGLEFLIYFQGNSAPDKSGLPSDRFSAERTGGSVSTLTIQRTQQEDSAVYLCASSLALVGNTIYFGEGSWLTVV.

The chain has TRBV5-6 and TRBJ2-3; TRBD2 agrees at 7 bases. The CDR3 runs 16 residues. The V gene's germline CDR1 is SGHDT and CDR2 YYEEEE. The V gene end was trimmed by 0 bases and the J gene end by 6 bases; junction bases not matched to a gene: 10. CDR3 DNA: TGTGCCAGCAGCTTGGCCGGGAGGCACCCGGCGGATACGCAGTATTTT. Its protein is CASSLAGRHPADTQYF. Filled out from reference TRBV5-6 and TRBJ2-3, the complete variable domain reads DAGVTQSPTHLIKTRGQQVTLRCSPKSGHDTVSWYQQALGQGPQFIFQYYEEEERQRGNFPDRFSGHQFPNYSSELNVNALLLGDSALYLCASSLAGRHPADTQYFGPGTRLTVL.

This clone was found once. V is TRBV12-2 and J is TRBJ1-5. TRBV12-2 is noted as a pseudogene. The CDR3 contains 16 residues. CDR3: CASRLGGADSNQPQHF. The CDR3 nucleotides read TGTGCAAGTCGCTTGGGCGGGGCGGATAGCAATCAGCCCCAGCATTTT.